This is a list of T cell receptor beta chains from one sample in a study of CD8 T cells in Susac syndrome. TCRdb ran MiXCR on the immunoSEQ multiplex PCR reads and lists one entry per CDR3 protein. The data hold 250,000 or so distinct CDR3 sequences, with roughly 95% observed a single time. The specimen sequenced was CD4+ T cells from PBMCs. The receptors come from a human donor with multiple sclerosis. Both conserved end residues are part of each CDR3. D genes are given only for firm matches. The size of a clone is reported for some rows only, either as once, few or many, or as a class for expanded clones.

size | length | J | V | D | CDR3 | DNA
once | 13 | TRBJ2-7 | TRBV6-1 | . | CASSVSGNYEQYF | TGTGCCAGCAGTGTATCAGGAAACTACGAGCAGTACTTC
. | 14 | TRBJ2-2 | TRBV7-9 | TRBD1 | CASSQQGRTGELFF | TGTGCCAGCAGCCAACAGGGGCGGACCGGGGAGCTGTTTTTT
. | 16 | TRBJ2-2 | TRBV10-3 | . | CAISDSGTMNTGELFF | TGTGCCATCAGTGATTCTGGGACAATGAACACCGGGGAGCTGTTTTTT
. | 15 | TRBJ1-3 | TRBV20-1 | . | CSARDPETSGNTIYF | TGCAGTGCTAGAGATCCTGAAACCTCTGGAAACACCATATATTTT
. | 15 | TRBJ1-4 | TRBV3-1 | TRBD1 | CASSQAGRGHEKLFF | TGTGCCAGCAGCCAAGCGGGCAGGGGGCATGAAAAACTGTTTTTT
. | 14 | TRBJ2-3 | TRBV30 | . | CAWSVGTAGDTQYF | TGTGCCTGGAGTGTAGGGACTGCGGGAGATACGCAGTATTTT
. | 14 | TRBJ2-7 | TRBV28 | TRBD2 | CATLGGAISYEQYF | TGTGCCACGCTCGGGGGGGCAATCTCCTACGAGCAGTACTTC
. | 16 | TRBJ2-7 | TRBV18 | TRBD1 | CASSPLGQGSVYEQYF | TGTGCCAGCTCACCACTGGGACAGGGGTCCGTCTACGAGCAGTACTTC
. | 15 | TRBJ2-2 | TRBV9 | TRBD1 | CASSPGTGEAGELFF | TGTGCCAGCAGCCCCGGGACAGGGGAGGCCGGGGAGCTGTTTTTT
. | 14 | TRBJ1-5 | TRBV6-6 | . | CASSYSSFNQPQHF | TGTGCCAGCAGTTACTCGAGCTTCAATCAGCCCCAGCATTTT
. | 15 | TRBJ2-3 | TRBV27 | . | CASSPLQGGTDTQYF | TGTGCCAGCAGTCCCTTACAGGGAGGAACAGATACGCAGTATTTT
once | 12 | TRBJ2-5 | TRBV10-3 | . | CAIGTAGETQYF | TGTGCCATTGGGACTGCGGGGGAGACCCAGTACTTC
. | 13 | TRBJ2-2 | TRBV7-3 | . | CASSASNTGELFF | TGTGCCAGCAGCGCCTCTAACACCGGGGAGCTGTTTTTT
. | 13 | TRBJ2-5 | TRBV20-1 | . | CSATGRVRETQYF | TGCAGTGCCACAGGGCGGGTTAGGGAGACCCAGTACTTC
. | 16 | TRBJ1-3 | TRBV4-1 | . | CASSTPGTDSGNTIYF | TGCGCCAGCAGCACGCCCGGGACGGACTCTGGAAACACCATATATTTT
once | 13 | TRBJ1-4 | TRBV9 | . | CASSVDQASKLFF | TGTGCCAGCAGCGTAGACCAGGCTTCAAAACTGTTTTTT
. | 13 | TRBJ1-1 | TRBV29-1 | . | CSGSTQRDTEAFF | TGCAGCGGTAGCACACAAAGGGACACTGAAGCTTTCTTT
. | 14 | TRBJ1-1 | TRBV5-1 | . | CASSMLMRNTEAFF | TGCGCCAGCAGCATGCTTATGCGGAACACTGAAGCTTTCTTT
. | 14 | TRBJ1-5 | TRBV18 | . | CASSPGPGNQPQHF | TGTGCCAGCTCACCAGGGCCGGGCAATCAGCCCCAGCATTTT
. | 15 | TRBJ2-1 | TRBV7-9 | . | CASSFYPSSYNEQFF | TGTGCCAGCAGCTTTTACCCCAGCTCCTACAATGAGCAGTTCTTC
. | 11 | TRBJ1-2 | TRBV2 | . | CASSEFRGYTF | TGTGCCAGCAGTGAATTCCGCGGCTACACCTTC
once | 15 | TRBJ1-1 | TRBV7-9 | . | CASSLSGSLVAEAFF | TGTGCCAGCAGCTTAAGTGGGTCCTTGGTGGCTGAAGCTTTCTTT
. | 13 | TRBJ2-4 | TRBV10-3 | . | CAISEGGRDIQYF | TGTGCCATCAGTGAGGGGGGGCGAGACATTCAGTACTTC
. | 15 | TRBJ1-4 | TRBV7-9 | . | CASSLVEAYNEKLFF | TGTGCCAGCAGCTTAGTGGAGGCTTACAATGAAAAACTGTTTTTT
. | 17 | TRBJ2-3 | TRBV12-5 | . | CASGLPLGGGSTDTQYF | TGTGCTAGTGGTTTGCCCCTCGGCGGGGGCAGCACAGATACGCAGTATTTT
. | 15 | TRBJ2-3 | TRBV24-1 | . | CATSDRHRYTDTQYF | TGTGCCACCAGTGATAGACACCGATACACAGATACGCAGTATTTT
. | 15 | TRBJ1-3 | TRBV2 | . | CASRRGADAGNTIYF | TGTGCCAGCAGGCGGGGGGCGGATGCTGGAAACACCATATATTTT
once | 13 | TRBJ2-7 | TRBV3-1 | . | CASSHGPRYEQYF | TGTGCCAGCAGCCACGGTCCCCGCTACGAGCAGTACTTC
. | 12 | TRBJ1-5 | TRBV10-3 | . | CAISSGNQPQHF | TGTGCCATCAGTTCGGGGAATCAGCCCCAGCATTTT
. | 12 | TRBJ1-6 | TRBV7-6 | . | CASSLGSSPLHF | TGTGCCAGCAGCTTAGGGAGTTCACCCCTCCACTTT
. | 15 | TRBJ2-1 | TRBV27 | TRBD1 | CASRTGTQNHNEQFF | TGTGCCAGCAGGACAGGGACACAAAATCACAATGAGCAGTTCTTC
. | 16 | TRBJ1-5 | TRBV2 | TRBD1 | CASRGGTGGGNQPQHF | TGTGCCAGCAGGGGGGGGACAGGGGGAGGCAATCAGCCCCAGCATTTT
. | 12 | TRBJ1-2 | TRBV12-3/TRBV12-4 | . | CASSFGGLGYTF | TGTGCCAGCAGTTTCGGGGGGCTGGGCTACACCTTC
. | 15 | TRBJ1-1 | TRBV27 | . | CASSHRPGTYTEAFF | TGTGCCAGCAGTCACCGTCCAGGGACGTATACTGAAGCTTTCTTT
. | 18 | TRBJ2-6 | TRBV27 | . | CASSPRAPSHSGANVLTF | TGTGCCAGCAGTCCCCGGGCTCCATCTCACTCTGGGGCCAACGTCCTGACTTTC
. | 15 | TRBJ2-2 | TRBV2 | . | CASSLGRENTGELFF | TGTGCCAGCAGTCTCGGACGGGAGAACACCGGGGAGCTGTTTTTT
. | 13 | TRBJ2-1 | TRBV7-2 | . | CASSEGTYNEQFF | TGTGCCAGCAGCGAAGGTACCTACAATGAGCAGTTCTTC
. | 19 | TRBJ2-7 | TRBV27 | TRBD1 | CASSRILEWPGGNSYEQYF | TGTGCCAGCAGTCGTATCCTGGAGTGGCCAGGGGGCAACTCCTACGAGCAGTACTTC
. | 14 | TRBJ2-2 | TRBV2 | . | CASSEFRNTGELFF | TGTGCCAGCAGTGAATTTCGTAACACCGGGGAGCTGTTTTTT
. | 15 | TRBJ1-4 | TRBV28 | . | CASSLPRDFGEKLFF | TGTGCCAGCAGCCTACCCCGGGACTTTGGTGAAAAACTGTTTTTT
. | 13 | TRBJ1-6 | TRBV9 | . | CASSVGGRSPLHF | TGTGCCAGCAGCGTCGGGGGCAGGTCACCCCTCCACTTT
. | 15 | TRBJ2-3 | TRBV6-1 | . | CASSEAGGPGDTQYF | TGTGCCAGCAGTGAAGCGGGGGGGCCTGGAGATACGCAGTATTTT
. | 13 | TRBJ2-2 | TRBV7-9 | . | CASSQKGNGELFF | TGTGCCAGCAGCCAAAAGGGGAACGGGGAGCTGTTTTTT
. | 16 | TRBJ1-6 | TRBV5-1 | . | CARTGTHSSYNSPLHF | TGCGCCAGAACCGGGACCCACAGCTCCTATAATTCACCCCTCCACTTT
. | 17 | TRBJ2-6 | TRBV27 | . | CASSSYTLGSGANVLTF | TGTGCCAGCAGTTCATACACGTTAGGCTCTGGGGCCAACGTCCTGACTTTC
few | 12 | TRBJ1-5 | TRBV6-1 | . | CASNLGGQPQHF | TGTGCCAGCAACCTCGGGGGTCAGCCCCAGCATTTT
. | 14 | TRBJ2-3 | TRBV20-1 | . | CSARTGAGADTQYF | TGCAGTGCTAGAACGGGGGCTGGCGCAGATACGCAGTATTTT
. | 13 | TRBJ1-1 | TRBV7-9 | . | CASSRTVITEAFF | TGTGCCAGCAGCAGGACGGTAATCACTGAAGCTTTCTTT
. | 19 | TRBJ2-1 | TRBV27 | . | CASTKPTRPGRLSYNEQFF | TGTGCCAGCACCAAACCCACTAGACCGGGACGGCTCTCCTACAATGAGCAGTTCTTC
. | 12 | TRBJ2-3 | TRBV20-1 | TRBD2 | CSRGENTDTQYF | TGCAGCCGGGGGGAGAACACAGATACGCAGTATTTT
once | 15 | TRBJ2-3 | TRBV6-6 | TRBD2 | CASLTSGGRLDTQYF | TGTGCCAGCCTTACTAGCGGGGGCCGGTTAGATACGCAGTATTTT
. | 14 | TRBJ2-3 | TRBV29-1 | TRBD1 | CSVARDRGTDTQYF | TGCAGCGTGGCAAGGGACAGGGGCACAGATACGCAGTATTTT
. | 16 | TRBJ2-2 | TRBV2 | TRBD2 | CASSWGSGSNTGELFF | TGTGCCAGCAGCTGGGGGAGCGGGAGTAACACCGGGGAGCTGTTTTTT
once | 16 | TRBJ1-5 | TRBV23-1 | TRBD1 | CASSHPGQGSNQPQHF | TGCGCCAGCAGTCATCCCGGACAGGGAAGCAATCAGCCCCAGCATTTT
. | 15 | TRBJ2-5 | TRBV6-1 | TRBD1 | CASREDRGRGETQYF | TGTGCCAGCAGGGAGGACAGGGGGCGCGGGGAGACCCAGTACTTC
. | 15 | TRBJ1-5 | TRBV24-1 | . | CATSDRRGGRQPQHF | TGTGCCACCAGTGATAGGAGGGGGGGCAGGCAGCCCCAGCATTTT
. | 12 | TRBJ1-1 | TRBV24-1 | . | CATSVGGDEAFF | TGTGCCACCAGTGTCGGGGGAGATGAAGCTTTCTTT
. | 14 | TRBJ2-5 | TRBV6-1 | . | CASSDLGGLETQYF | TGTGCCAGCAGTGATCTCGGGGGGCTGGAGACCCAGTACTTC
. | 14 | TRBJ1-3 | TRBV20-1 | . | CSARDQVGVNTIYF | TGCAGTGCTAGAGACCAAGTCGGGGTTAACACCATATATTTT